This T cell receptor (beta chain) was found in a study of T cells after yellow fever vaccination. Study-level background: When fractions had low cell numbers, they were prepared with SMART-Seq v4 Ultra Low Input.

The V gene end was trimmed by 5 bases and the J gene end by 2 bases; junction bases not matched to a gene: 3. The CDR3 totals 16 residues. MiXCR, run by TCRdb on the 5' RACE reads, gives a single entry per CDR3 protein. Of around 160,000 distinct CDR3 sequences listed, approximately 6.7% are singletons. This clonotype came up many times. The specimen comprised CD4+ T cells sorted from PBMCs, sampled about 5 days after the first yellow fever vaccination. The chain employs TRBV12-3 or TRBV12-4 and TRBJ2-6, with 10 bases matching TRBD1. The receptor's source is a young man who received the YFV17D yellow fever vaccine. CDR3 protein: CASSPTGGTGANVLTF. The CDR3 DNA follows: TGTGCCAGCAGTCCGACAGGGGGCACTGGGGCCAACGTCCTGACTTTC.